One sample yielded the 9 T cell receptor beta chains listed below, sequenced in a study of T cell responses to AZD1222 COVID-19 vaccine. Generated by immunoSEQ multiplex PCR, the TCRdb table keeps only in-frame clones and is missing some. The sample records 80,000 to 100,000 clones, around 90% being singletons. The input for sequencing was peripheral blood, taken 28 days after the second AZD1222 dose. Every receptor here comes from an adult who received the AZD1222 COVID-19 vaccine.

The rearrangement joins TRBV5-6 to TRBJ1-2; 7 bases fit TRBD1. CDR3 length: 14 amino acids. Germline CDR1 reads SGHDT; CDR2 reads YYEEEE. V lost 1 base to trimming and J lost 2 bases; unmatched junction nucleotides: 2. The CDR3 DNA reads as TGTGCCAGCAGCTTGCCGGGACAGAACTATGGCTACACCTTC. Its protein product is CASSLPGQNYGYTF.

V and J are TRBV5-1 and TRBJ1-2; a possible D gene is TRBD1 (6 bases). Germline loops: CDR1 SGHRS, CDR2 YFSETQ. Trimming left V 4 bases short and J 8 bases short, with 18 bases between. CDR3 size: 14 residues. The CDR3 bases are TGCGCCAGCAGCGTGGGGACACCCATTAGGGGCTACACCTTC. Its translation is CASSVGTPIRGYTF.

This chain links TRBV5-4 with TRBJ2-5, with 14 bases lining up with TRBD2. V dropped 4 bases and J dropped 9; count of bases not matched to a gene: 11. The CDR3 covers 16 residues. Germline CDR1 SGHNT, CDR2 YYREEE (reference sequence). The CDR3, as DNA: TGTGCCAGCAGCGTCGGACTAGCGGGGGGAGGAGGGGCCCAGTACTTC. Its translation: CASSVGLAGGGGAQYF.

V gene TRBV18 combines with J gene TRBJ1-4; D not certain. Germline V gene sequence: CDR1 KGHSH, CDR2 LQKENI. This CDR3 region has 13 residues. V lost 5 bases and J 8 bases, leaving 12 bases between the germline ends. In DNA, the CDR3 is TGTGCCAGCTCATCGGGAACGGGAGAAAAACTGTTTTTT. Translated, it gives CASSSGTGEKLFF.

The gene calls are TRBV30 and TRBJ1-1; D perhaps matches TRBD1 (6 bases). Germline V gene data show CDR1 as GTSNPN and CDR2 as SVGIG (reference sequence). V lost 0 bases, J lost 6 bases, and 14 bases lay in between. CDR3 size: 14 residues. Here the CDR3 reads CAWSVLQGNAEAFF. In DNA form, the CDR3 reads TGTGCCTGGAGTGTATTACAGGGAAACGCTGAAGCTTTCTTT.

The V call is TRBV2, the J call TRBJ1-1, with D uncertain. Germline CDR1 reads SNHLY; CDR2 reads FYNNEI. With 6 bases removed from V and 4 bases from J, the gap between germline ends came to 6 bases. The CDR3 runs to 11 residues. The CDR3 DNA follows: TGTGCCAGCAGCTCGACCACTGAAGCTTTCTTT. This codes for CASSSTTEAFF.

There are a few counts of this clone. The chain recombines TRBV5-6 with TRBJ1-3; D remains ambiguous. The germline CDR1 and CDR2 sequences are SGHDT and YYEEEE. V lost 0 bases, J lost 2 bases, and 9 bases lay in between. The CDR3 extends over 15 amino acids. CDR3 sequence: CASSLAPAAGNTIYF. CDR3 coding DNA: TGTGCCAGCAGCTTGGCGCCGGCCGCTGGAAACACCATATATTTT.

This clone has just one count. The V gene is TRBV10-1, the J gene TRBJ2-3; 10 positions match TRBD2. Germline trimming cut 6 bases from V and 6 bases from J; bases unmatched to any gene: 9. Germline V gene data show CDR1 as WNHNN and CDR2 as SYGVQD (reference sequence). The CDR3 is 15 amino acids. CDR3 DNA sequence: TGCGCCAGCAGCCTAAGCGGGGGGGCCGGTGATACGCAGTATTTT. Its protein is CASSLSGGAGDTQYF.

This chain joins TRBV5-4 and TRBJ2-2; 10 nucleotides align to TRBD1. Trimming removed 4 bases from V and 4 bases from J; junction bases left unmatched: 10. This CDR3 spans 17 amino acids. Germline lookup yields CDR1 SGHNT and CDR2 YYREEE (reference sequence). CDR3 DNA: TGTGCCAGCAGCCAACTTTTGGGACAGGGGACCACCGGGGAGCTGTTTTTT. Its protein product is CASSQLLGQGTTGELFF.